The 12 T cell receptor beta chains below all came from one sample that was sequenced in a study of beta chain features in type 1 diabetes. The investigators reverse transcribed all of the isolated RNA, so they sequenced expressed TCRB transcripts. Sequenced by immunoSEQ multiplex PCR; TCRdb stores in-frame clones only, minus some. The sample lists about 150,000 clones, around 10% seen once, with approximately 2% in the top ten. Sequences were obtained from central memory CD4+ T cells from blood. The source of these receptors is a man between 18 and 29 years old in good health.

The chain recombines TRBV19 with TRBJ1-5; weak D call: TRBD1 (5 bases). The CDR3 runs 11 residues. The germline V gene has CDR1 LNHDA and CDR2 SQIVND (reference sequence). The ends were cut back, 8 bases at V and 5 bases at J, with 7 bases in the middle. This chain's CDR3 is CASGADQPQHF. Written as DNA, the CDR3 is TGTGCCAGTGGGGCGGATCAGCCCCAGCATTTT.

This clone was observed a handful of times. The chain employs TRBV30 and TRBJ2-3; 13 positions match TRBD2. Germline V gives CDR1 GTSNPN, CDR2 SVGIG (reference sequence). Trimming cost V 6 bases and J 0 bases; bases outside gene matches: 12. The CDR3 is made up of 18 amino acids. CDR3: CACSLPGLAGTSTDTQYF. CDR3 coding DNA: TGTGCCTGCTCCCTCCCGGGACTAGCGGGGACTAGCACAGATACGCAGTATTTT.

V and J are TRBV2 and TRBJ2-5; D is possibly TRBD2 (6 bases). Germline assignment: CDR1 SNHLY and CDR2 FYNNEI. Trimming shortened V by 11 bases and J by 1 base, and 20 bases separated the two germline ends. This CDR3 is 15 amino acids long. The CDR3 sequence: CASRTGQGGQETQYF. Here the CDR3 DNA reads TGTGCCTCCCGCACCGGGCAGGGAGGCCAAGAGACCCAGTACTTC.

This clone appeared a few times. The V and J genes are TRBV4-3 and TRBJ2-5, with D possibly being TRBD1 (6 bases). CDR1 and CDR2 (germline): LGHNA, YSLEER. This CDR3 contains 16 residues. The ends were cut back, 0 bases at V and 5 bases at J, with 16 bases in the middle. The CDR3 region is CASSQDLSRGKETQYF. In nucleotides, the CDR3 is TGCGCCAGCAGCCAAGACCTTAGCAGGGGAAAGGAGACCCAGTACTTC.

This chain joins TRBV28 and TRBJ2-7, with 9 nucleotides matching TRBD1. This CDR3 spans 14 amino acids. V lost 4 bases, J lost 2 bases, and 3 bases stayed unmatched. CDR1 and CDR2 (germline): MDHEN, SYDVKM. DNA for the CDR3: TGTGCCAGCAGTTCGGGACAGGGTCCCTACGAGCAGTACTTC. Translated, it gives CASSSGQGPYEQYF. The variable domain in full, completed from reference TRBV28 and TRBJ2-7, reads DVKVTQSSRYLVKRTGEKVFLECVQDMDHENMFWYRQDPGLGLRLIYFSYDVKMKEKGDIPEGYSVSREKKERFSLILESASTNQTSMYLCASSSGQGPYEQYFGPGTRLTVT.

CDR3 nucleotides: TGTGCCAGCAGCTTAGGTCTGGGAGCTGAAGCTTTCTTT. Encoded protein: CASSLGLGAEAFF. The chain recombines TRBV7-9 with TRBJ1-1; D remains unclear. Trimming shortened V by 1 base and J by 6 bases, and 9 bases separated the two germline ends. From germline, CDR1 is SEHNR and CDR2 FQNEAQ (reference sequence). The CDR3 sequence is 13 residues long. Based on the CDR3 plus reference TRBV7-9 and TRBJ1-1, the full variable domain is DTGVSQNPRHKITKRGQNVTFRCDPISEHNRLYWYRQTLGQGPEFLTYFQNEAQLEKSRLLSDRFSAERPKGSFSTLEIQRTEQGDSAMYLCASSLGLGAEAFFGQGTRLTVV.

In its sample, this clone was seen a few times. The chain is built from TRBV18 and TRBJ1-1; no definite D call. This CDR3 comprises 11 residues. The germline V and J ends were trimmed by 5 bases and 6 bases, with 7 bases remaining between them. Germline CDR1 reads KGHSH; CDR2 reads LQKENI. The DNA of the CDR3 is TGTGCCAGCTCAACGATCTCTGAAGCTTTCTTT. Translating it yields CASSTISEAFF.

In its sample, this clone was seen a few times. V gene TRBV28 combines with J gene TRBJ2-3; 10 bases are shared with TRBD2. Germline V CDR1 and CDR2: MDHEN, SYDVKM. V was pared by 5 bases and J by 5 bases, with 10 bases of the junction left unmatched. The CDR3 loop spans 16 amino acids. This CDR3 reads CASSNPAGGLVDTQYF. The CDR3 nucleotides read TGTGCCAGCAGTAATCCAGCGGGAGGGCTTGTAGATACGCAGTATTTT.

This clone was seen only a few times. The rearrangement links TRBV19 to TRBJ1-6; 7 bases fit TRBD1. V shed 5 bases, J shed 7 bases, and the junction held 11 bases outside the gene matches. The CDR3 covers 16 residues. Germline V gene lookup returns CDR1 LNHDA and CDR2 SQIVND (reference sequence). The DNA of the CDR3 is TGTGCCAGTAGTCCACAGGGGAATCGGCTCAATTCACCCCTCCACTTT. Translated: CASSPQGNRLNSPLHF.

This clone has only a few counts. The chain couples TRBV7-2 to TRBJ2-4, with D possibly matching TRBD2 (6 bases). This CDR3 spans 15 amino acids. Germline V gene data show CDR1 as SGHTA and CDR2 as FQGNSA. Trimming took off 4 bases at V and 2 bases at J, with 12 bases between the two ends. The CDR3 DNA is TGTGCCAGCAGCTCGCCCGGGGGAACCAAAAACATTCAGTACTTC. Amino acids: CASSSPGGTKNIQYF.

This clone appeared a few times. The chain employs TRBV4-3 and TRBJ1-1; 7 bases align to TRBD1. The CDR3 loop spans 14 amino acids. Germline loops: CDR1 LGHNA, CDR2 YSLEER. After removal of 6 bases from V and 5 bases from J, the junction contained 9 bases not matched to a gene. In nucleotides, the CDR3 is TGCGCCAGCAGATACAGGGGTGAAGGTACTGAAGCTTTCTTT. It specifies CASRYRGEGTEAFF.

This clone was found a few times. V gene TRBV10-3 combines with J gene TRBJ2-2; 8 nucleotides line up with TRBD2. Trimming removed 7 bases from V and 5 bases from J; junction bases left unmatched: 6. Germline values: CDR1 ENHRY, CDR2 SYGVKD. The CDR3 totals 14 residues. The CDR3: CAITGSGTTGELFF. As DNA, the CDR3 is TGTGCCATCACTGGTAGCGGGACGACCGGGGAGCTGTTTTTT.